The following is a T cell receptor (beta chain) sequence with its context. This specimen comes from a study of shared clonotypes between healthy human individuals. V lost 4 bases and J 4 bases, leaving 13 bases between the germline ends. Germline V lookup: CDR1 SGDLS, CDR2 YYNGEE. The CDR3 consists of 14 residues. The table came from immunoSEQ multiplex PCR; TCRdb's copy has only in-frame clones and leaves some out. The table records about 650,000 clones, just under 97% of them present only once. As defined, naive CD8 cells were CD45RO-negative and positively selected for CCR7, with terminally differentiated effector memory CD45RA+ cells excluded.

The sequence was obtained from a woman younger than 45 in good health. Source material: naive CD8+ T cells sorted from blood. The V gene is TRBV9, the J gene TRBJ2-3, with D unresolved. The CDR3 region is CASSPMGSADTQYF. CDR3 DNA: TGTGCCAGCAGCCCAATGGGTAGTGCAGATACGCAGTATTTT.